A single sample gave rise to the 5 T cell receptor beta chains below, sequenced in a study of early T cells in non-severe SARS-CoV-2 infection. Using its own MiXCR run on the 5' RACE reads, TCRdb lists one record per CDR3 protein. The profile covers 60,000 to 90,000 distinct CDR3 sequences, with about 15% appearing a single time and around 2.6% taken by the ten largest. Sequences were obtained from whole blood. These receptor sequences come from an adult who was a healthcare worker with PCR-confirmed SARS-CoV-2 infection or an uninfected control (not recorded which).

This clonotype was observed a handful of times. The chain has TRBV9 and TRBJ1-2, with unresolved D. The CDR3 extends over 12 amino acids. The V end was cut by 4 bases, the J end by 0 bases, with 4 bases between. CDR1 and CDR2 (germline): SGDLS, YYNGEE. This CDR3 reads CASSLPNYGYTF. DNA of the CDR3: TGTGCCAGCAGCCTCCCTAACTATGGCTACACCTTC. Combining the CDR3 with reference TRBV9 and TRBJ1-2 gives the whole variable domain DSGVTQTPKHLITATGQRVTLRCSPRSGDLSVYWYQQSLDQGLQFLIQYYNGEERAKGNILERFSAQQFPDLHSELNLSSLELGDSALYFCASSLPNYGYTFGSGTRLTVV.

The CDR3 nucleotides are TGTGCCAGCAGACTCGGGACAGCAAATCAGCCCCAGCATTTT. Translated: CASRLGTANQPQHF. This chain uses TRBV6-5 with TRBJ1-5, with 7 bases lining up with TRBD1. This CDR3 is 14 amino acids long. Germline CDR1 MNHEY, CDR2 SVGAGI. V gave up 6 bases and J gave up 4 bases; unmatched junction bases: 6.

This clonotype was counted a few times. The rearrangement links TRBV7-9 to TRBJ2-4; 8 nucleotides line up with TRBD2. Per germline, CDR1 SEHNR and CDR2 FQNEAQ (reference sequence). The CDR3 is 17 residues long. Trimming at V came to 1 base and at J to 0 bases, leaving 5 bases not matched to a gene. CDR3 in DNA: TGTGCCAGCAGCTTAGGGAGCGGGGGAGAAGCCAAAAACATTCAGTACTTC. Translating gives CASSLGSGGEAKNIQYF.

The V call is TRBV12-5, the J call TRBJ2-1, with D tentatively TRBD2 (5 bases). There are 12 residues in the CDR3. CDR1 is LGHNT and CDR2 is FRNRAP in the germline V gene. CDR3 loop: CSMRTDYNEQFF. CDR3 DNA sequence: TGTTCAATGAGGACTGACTACAATGAGCAGTTCTTC.

This clonotype has more than one count but fewer than ten. The chain has TRBV7-9 and TRBJ1-2; no definite D call. Per germline, CDR1 SEHNR and CDR2 FQNEAQ (reference sequence). The CDR3 is 12 residues long. V was shortened by 1 base and J by 7 bases, with 7 bases between the two germline ends. CDR3 residues: CASSLEIGGYTF. The CDR3 nucleotides read TGTGCCAGCAGCTTAGAGATCGGTGGCTACACCTTC.